This passage covers 32 T cell receptor beta chains from one sample sequenced in a study of STAT5B mutations in CD4+ large granular lymphocyte leukemia. TCRdb keeps only in-frame clones here, not all; method: immunoSEQ multiplex PCR. The sample contains 30,000 to 35,000 clones, approximately 90% of which appear only once. Sequencing was performed on CD4+ T cells from blood buffy coats. The receptors stem from a human donor in good health.

The V and J genes are TRBV6-5 and TRBJ1-3; D is perhaps TRBD1 (5 bases). Per germline, CDR1 MNHEY and CDR2 SVGAGI. The V end was cut by 2 bases, the J end by 3 bases, with 11 bases between. This CDR3 region has 15 residues. CDR3 residues: CASSYDRGNGNTIYF. The CDR3 region has the DNA TGTGCCAGCAGTTACGATAGGGGTAATGGAAACACCATATATTTT.

The chain links TRBV11-2 to TRBJ2-7; tentative D call: TRBD1 (8 bases). Trimming removed 4 bases from V and 5 bases from J, with 18 bases in between. This CDR3 comprises 15 residues. Germline CDR1 and CDR2: SGHAT and FQNNGV. The CDR3 is CASSSKTGEGHEQYF. The DNA for the CDR3 is TGTGCCAGCAGCTCTAAGACAGGGGAGGGCCACGAGCAGTACTTC.

On this clone: The junction and the germline gene differ at one end; a read error may be behind it. The genes are TRBV6-6 and TRBJ1-3, with 7 bases fitting TRBD1. Germline CDR1 reads MNHNY; CDR2 reads SVGAGI (reference sequence). CDR3 length equals 15 residues. For the CDR3, the DNA is TGTGCCAGCAGTCCACAGGGGTCTTCGGGAAACGCCATATATTTT. Translated: CASSPQGSSGNAIYF.

The chain joins TRBV7-2 to TRBJ2-7, with TRBD1 matching over 9 bases. Per the germline V gene, CDR1 is SGHTA and CDR2 is FQGNSA. V gave up 0 bases and J gave up 2 bases; unmatched junction bases: 8. The CDR3 is 17 residues long. The CDR3 coding sequence is TGTGCCAGCAGCTTAGCACGCCCGGGACAGGGCGCCTACGAGCAGTACTTC. Amino acids: CASSLARPGQGAYEQYF.

The chain couples TRBV19 to TRBJ1-1; D might be TRBD1 (6 bases). This CDR3 comprises 17 residues. Trimming pared 4 bases from V and 4 bases from J, leaving 22 bases between. Looked up from germline, CDR1 is LNHDA and CDR2 is SQIVND (reference sequence). The CDR3 nucleotides are TGTGCCAGTAGTAGTCCGTCGGGGGGGCGACCCGGCACTGAAGCTTTCTTT. This translates into CASSSPSGGRPGTEAFF.

The J gene is TRBJ2-3, the V gene TRBV7-2; no clear D. V gave up 3 bases and J gave up 1 base, with 5 bases separating them. Looked up from germline, CDR1 is SGHTA and CDR2 is FQGNSA. This CDR3 region has 13 residues. The CDR3 here is CASSFARTDTQYF. The CDR3, as DNA: TGTGCCAGCAGCTTTGCGCGCACAGATACGCAGTATTTT.

This clone has a handful of counts. The chain is built from TRBV18 and TRBJ1-4; D gene ambiguous. The length of the CDR3 is 12 residues. Germline CDR1 reads KGHSH; CDR2 reads LQKENI. Trimming left V 5 bases short and J 4 bases short, with 5 bases between. CDR3 sequence reads: CASSGGNEKLFF. The CDR3 DNA reads as TGTGCCAGCTCAGGAGGTAATGAAAAACTGTTTTTT.

As concerns this clone: The conserved phenylalanine or tryptophan is not found at the CDR3 terminus, so this likely reflects a read error. The chain joins TRBV6-5 to TRBJ1-2; maybe TRBD1 (6 bases). The germline V and J ends were trimmed by 6 bases and 4 bases, with 15 bases remaining between them. Germline V gene sequence: CDR1 MNHEY, CDR2 SVGAGI. CDR3 length: 14 residues. CDR3 amino acids: CASSSGGAGYGYTL. The CDR3 nucleotides are TGTGCCAGCAGCTCCGGGGGCGCGGGCTATGGCTACACCCTC.

The chain carries TRBV27 and TRBJ1-2, with D possibly matching TRBD1 (5 bases). Per germline, CDR1 MNHEY and CDR2 SMNVEV (reference sequence). The V and J ends lost 2 bases and 4 bases respectively, with 8 bases between them. The CDR3 is 13 residues long. CDR3 in amino acids: CASSLDQGYGYTF. In nucleotides, the CDR3 is TGTGCCAGCAGTTTAGATCAGGGCTATGGCTACACCTTC.

The chain carries TRBV10-2 and TRBJ2-5, with D unclear. This CDR3 comprises 14 residues. V lost 4 bases and J 2 bases, leaving 11 bases between the germline ends. Germline CDR1 reads WSHSY; CDR2 reads SAAADI. This CDR3 reads CASSGIGRQETQYF. In DNA, the CDR3 is TGCGCCAGCAGTGGAATCGGGCGGCAAGAGACCCAGTACTTC.

This clone has only a few counts. The V gene is TRBV10-3, the J gene TRBJ2-1; D not certain. The CDR3 totals 11 residues. Germline V lookup: CDR1 ENHRY, CDR2 SYGVKD. V shed 10 bases and J shed 1 base, with 5 bases lying between them. The CDR3 loop reads CATFSYNEQFF. In DNA form, the CDR3 reads TGTGCCACCTTTTCCTACAATGAGCAGTTCTTC.

This sequence joins TRBV27 and TRBJ1-2; D remains unclear. This CDR3 has 11 residues. Deletions cut 10 bases from V and 3 bases from J, with 9 bases between. The germline CDR1 and CDR2 sequences are MNHEY and SMNVEV (reference sequence). For the CDR3, the DNA is TGTGCCACCGCCGGGGACTATGGCTACACCTTC. It codes for CATAGDYGYTF.

This clone was found a few times. This chain connects TRBV7-9 to TRBJ1-6, with unresolved D. The CDR3 spans 12 residues. V was pared by 4 bases and J by 8 bases, with 6 bases between. Germline V CDR1 and CDR2: SEHNR, FQNEAQ (reference sequence). As DNA, the CDR3 is TGTGCCAGCAGCTCTCAGGATTCACCCCTCCACTTT. It specifies CASSSQDSPLHF. The full variable domain, in which reference TRBV7-9 and TRBJ1-6 provide the parts outside the CDR3, is DTGVSQNPRHKITKRGQNVTFRCDPISEHNRLYWYRQTLGQGPEFLTYFQNEAQLEKSRLLSDRFSAERPKGSFSTLEIQRTEQGDSAMYLCASSSQDSPLHFGNGTRLTVT.

Comment on this clone: Additional DNA sequences in this sample encode the identical CDR3. In DNA, the CDR3 is TGCGCCAGCAGCCAGGGACTTTCAGACGAGCAGTACTTC. This codes for CASSQGLSDEQYF. V gene TRBV4-3 combines with J gene TRBJ2-7; tentative D call: TRBD2 (6 bases). Germline values: CDR1 LGHNA, CDR2 YSLEER. The CDR3 spans 13 residues. The V end was cut by 3 bases, the J end by 5 bases, with 11 bases between.

The chain combines TRBV19 with TRBJ2-7; tentative D call: TRBD2 (6 bases). CDR1 LNHDA and CDR2 SQIVND come from the germline V gene (reference sequence). V was shortened by 0 bases and J by 2 bases, with 11 bases between the two germline ends. The CDR3 covers 15 residues. The CDR3 loop is CASSIDLAMAYEQYF. As DNA, the CDR3 is TGTGCCAGTAGTATAGATCTAGCGATGGCCTACGAGCAGTACTTC.

This chain links TRBV5-8 with TRBJ2-1; 9 bases fit TRBD2. From germline, CDR1 is SGHTS and CDR2 YDEGEE. This CDR3 is 18 amino acids long. The junction had 15 bases not matched to a gene; V was cut back by 0 bases and J by 8 bases. Here the CDR3 reads CASSLARAGGRGVDEQFF. CDR3 bases: TGTGCCAGCAGCTTGGCCAGGGCGGGAGGGCGGGGTGTCGATGAGCAGTTCTTC.

The chain links TRBV13 to TRBJ2-5, with TRBD2 identical over 14 bases. V gave up 5 bases and J gave up 5 bases; unmatched junction bases: 10. Looked up from germline, CDR1 is PRHDT and CDR2 is FYEKMQ (reference sequence). This CDR3 is 17 amino acids long. The CDR3 reads CASSTSGTSGGRETQYF. The CDR3 DNA reads as TGTGCCAGCAGCACCTCCGGGACTAGCGGGGGTCGGGAGACCCAGTACTTC.

The V and J genes are TRBV30 and TRBJ1-5, with 7 bases lining up with TRBD1. The CDR3 covers 13 residues. J was trimmed by 6 bases and V by 1 base; bases with no gene match: 3. Germline CDR1 and CDR2: GTSNPN and SVGIG (reference sequence). The CDR3 DNA sequence: TGTGCCTGGAGTGGACAGGGTTCTCAGCCCCAGCATTTT. Translated, it gives CAWSGQGSQPQHF.

J is TRBJ2-7 and V is TRBV19; no clear D gene. The CDR3 is made up of 14 amino acids. V lost 2 bases to trimming and J lost 5 bases, with 13 bases between them. Germline V gene sequence: CDR1 LNHDA, CDR2 SQIVND (reference sequence). The CDR3 sequence: CASSIRPLENEQYF. CDR3 nucleotide sequence: TGTGCCAGTAGTATAAGGCCCCTGGAGAACGAGCAGTACTTC.

The DNA of the CDR3 is TGTGCCAGCAGTCCTAAGGGGGGTGGCCCCTCTAGGGGCTACACCTTC. Translated, it gives CASSPKGGGPSRGYTF. The V gene is TRBV6-4, the J gene TRBJ1-2; TRBD1 might be the D (6 bases). The CDR3 extends over 16 amino acids. Trimming left V 5 bases short and J 8 bases short, with 24 bases between. Looked up from germline, CDR1 is MRHNA and CDR2 is SNTAGT.

The CDR3 DNA follows: TGCGCCAGCAGCCTACCCCGACTAGCGGGAGAAGTAGAGACCCAGTACTTC. Translating it yields CASSLPRLAGEVETQYF. The chain carries TRBV5-1 and TRBJ2-5; TRBD2 matches 12 bases. V was pared by 4 bases and J by 4 bases, with 11 bases of the junction left unmatched. CDR1 and CDR2 from the germline V gene are SGHRS and YFSETQ. The CDR3 runs 17 residues.

This chain uses TRBV7-8 with TRBJ1-1; no firm D call. CDR1 and CDR2 (germline): SGHVS, FQNEAQ. The CDR3 contains 13 residues. Deletions cut 3 bases from V and 5 bases from J, with 10 bases between. The CDR3 protein is CASSFYEQTEAFF. The CDR3 nucleotides are TGTGCCAGCAGCTTTTACGAACAGACTGAAGCTTTCTTT.

This chain uses TRBV5-1 with TRBJ2-3; 7 nucleotides match TRBD2. V gave up 3 bases and J gave up 3 bases; unmatched junction bases: 4. Germline lookup yields CDR1 SGHRS and CDR2 YFSETQ. The CDR3 totals 14 residues. The CDR3 reads CASSSSGTTDTQYF. The CDR3 DNA follows: TGCGCCAGCAGCTCAAGCGGGACGACAGATACGCAGTATTTT.

This chain links TRBV5-5 with TRBJ1-3, with a possible D match to TRBD1 (5 bases). There are 15 residues in the CDR3. Trimming removed 4 bases at V and 0 bases at J, with 11 bases between. The germline V gene has CDR1 SGHKS and CDR2 YYEKEE (reference sequence). The CDR3 sequence is CASSRGPHSGNTIYF. CDR3 nucleotide sequence: TGTGCCAGCAGCCGGGGACCCCACTCTGGAAACACCATATATTTT.

The chain couples TRBV29-1 to TRBJ2-7; D might be TRBD2 (6 bases). CDR1 is SQVTM and CDR2 is ANQGSEA in the germline V gene. The V end was cut by 4 bases, the J end by 1 base, with 14 bases between. CDR3 size: 14 residues. This chain's CDR3 is CSVALGGLSYEQYF. CDR3 DNA sequence: TGCAGCGTTGCTTTGGGGGGACTTTCCTACGAGCAGTACTTC.

The chain couples TRBV27 to TRBJ2-3; D may be TRBD1 (6 bases). The CDR3 has 16 residues. The V and J ends lost 3 bases and 3 bases respectively, with 16 bases between them. Looked up from germline, CDR1 is MNHEY and CDR2 is SMNVEV (reference sequence). The CDR3 reads CASSFAPGQGTDTQYF. The CDR3 DNA reads as TGTGCCAGCAGTTTTGCCCCCGGCCAGGGGACAGATACGCAGTATTTT.

The rearrangement links TRBV7-8 to TRBJ2-4, with a possible D match to TRBD2 (5 bases). Germline CDR1 and CDR2: SGHVS and FQNEAQ. The CDR3 sequence is 14 residues long. The ends were cut back, 7 bases at V and 11 bases at J, with 21 bases in the middle. The CDR3: CASNPGEGLGVQYF. CDR3 coding DNA: TGTGCCAGCAACCCTGGGGAAGGCCTCGGGGTTCAGTACTTC.

V gene TRBV6-1 combines with J gene TRBJ1-4; 7 bases line up with TRBD1. The CDR3 is 12 amino acids. The V and J ends lost 8 bases and 10 bases, in that order; junction bases with no gene match: 7. Germline lookup yields CDR1 MNHNS and CDR2 SASEGT. The DNA of the CDR3 is TGTGCCAGCGCCATGGGGACAGCAAAACTGTTTTTT. This translates into CASAMGTAKLFF.

The chain has TRBV6-1 and TRBJ2-3, with 14 bases identical to TRBD2. V shed 3 bases and J 9 bases; nucleotides not matched to a gene: 5. The V gene's germline CDR1 is MNHNS and CDR2 SASEGT. This CDR3 has 15 amino acids. CDR3 coding DNA: TGTGCCAGCAGTGATAGACTAGCGGGGGGGGGAACGCAGTATTTT. Amino acid sequence: CASSDRLAGGGTQYF.

The chain joins TRBV7-2 to TRBJ2-1; 14 bases are a match to TRBD2. CDR3 size: 16 residues. With V trimmed by 5 bases and J by 8 bases, 8 bases remained unmatched. Germline CDR1 reads SGHTA; CDR2 reads FQGNSA. CDR3: CASSPGGTSGRDEQFF. The CDR3 region has the DNA TGTGCCAGCAGCCCTGGGGGGACTAGCGGGAGAGATGAGCAGTTCTTC. Supplemented by reference TRBV7-2 and TRBJ2-1, the full variable domain reads GAGVSQSPSNKVTEKGKDVELRCDPISGHTALYWYRQSLGQGLEFLIYFQGNSAPDKSGLPSDRFSAERTGGSVSTLTIQRTQQEDSAVYLCASSPGGTSGRDEQFFGPGTRLTVL.

This chain links TRBV4-3 with TRBJ1-6; 10 bases line up with TRBD1. The germline V gene has CDR1 LGHNA and CDR2 YSLEER. V dropped 4 bases and J dropped 7; count of bases not matched to a gene: 7. This CDR3 is 16 amino acids long. CDR3 coding DNA: TGCGCCAGCAGCCCAACCCCGGGACAGGGGAATTCACCCCTCCACTTT. Encoded protein: CASSPTPGQGNSPLHF.

The chain uses TRBV18 and TRBJ1-5; the D is unclear. Trimming removed 1 base from V and 0 bases from J, with 4 bases in between. This CDR3 has 14 residues. Germline V lookup: CDR1 KGHSH, CDR2 LQKENI. The CDR3: CASSPRYSNQPQHF. The CDR3 DNA follows: TGTGCCAGCTCACCACGGTATAGCAATCAGCCCCAGCATTTT.